This T cell receptor (beta chain) was found in a study of multiple sclerosis patients with progressive multifocal leukoencephalopathy. This CDR3 has 16 residues. Looked up from germline, CDR1 is MNHEY and CDR2 is SVGAGI. Trimming shortened V by 4 bases and J by 0 bases, and 12 bases separated the two germline ends. Indicated time point: more than five months of natalizumab therapy. All PML patients were female, and all patients had earlier interferon beta. For this clone: Its specificity is not known.

Here immunoSEQ multiplex PCR was the method, and the copy in TCRdb shows in-frame clones only, minus some. The repertoire includes 25,000 to 35,000 clones, roughly 91% of them detected once, and roughly 1.6% sits in the top ten. General observations from the study: TRBV and TRBJ usage showed no common pattern when PML developed.

The genes are TRBV6-5 and TRBJ1-4; a possible D gene is TRBD1 (5 bases). The sequence came from a human donor with multiple sclerosis. The material was PBMCs, obtained from a patient treated with natalizumab. The CDR3 region is CASSLGANPTNEKLFF. In nucleotides, the CDR3 is TGTGCCAGCAGTTTAGGGGCCAACCCAACTAATGAAAAACTGTTTTTT.